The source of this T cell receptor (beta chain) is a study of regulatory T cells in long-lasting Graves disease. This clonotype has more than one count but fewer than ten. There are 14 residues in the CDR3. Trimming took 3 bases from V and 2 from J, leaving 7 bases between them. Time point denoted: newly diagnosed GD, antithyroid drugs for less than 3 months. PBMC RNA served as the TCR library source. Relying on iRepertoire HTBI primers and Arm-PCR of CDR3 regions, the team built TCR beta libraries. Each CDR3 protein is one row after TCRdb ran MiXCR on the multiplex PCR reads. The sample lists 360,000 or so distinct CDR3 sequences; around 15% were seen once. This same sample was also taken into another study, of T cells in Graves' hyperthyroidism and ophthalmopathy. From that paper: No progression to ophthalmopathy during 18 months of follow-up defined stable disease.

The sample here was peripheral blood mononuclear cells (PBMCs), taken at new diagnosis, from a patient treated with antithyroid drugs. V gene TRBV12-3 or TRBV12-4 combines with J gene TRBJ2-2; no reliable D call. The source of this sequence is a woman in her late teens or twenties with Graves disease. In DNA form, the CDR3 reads TGTGCCAGCAGTTTTCTGCCCAACACCGGGGAGCTGTTTTTT. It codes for CASSFLPNTGELFF.